The next 30 T cell receptor beta chains were all read from a single sample in a study of chemoradiotherapy in HPV16-positive cancers. The method was immunoSEQ multiplex PCR; TCRdb's version includes in-frame clones alone and lacks a portion of them. The table includes 8,000 or so clones, approximately 73% detected once. Collection took place from a patient who underwent chemoradiotherapy. These receptors were taken from a human donor with HPV-associated anogenital cancer.

The chain links TRBV11-3 to TRBJ2-5; possible D gene TRBD2, 6 bases. The CDR3 contains 13 residues. With 3 bases removed from V and 7 bases from J, the gap between germline ends came to 12 bases. Germline-derived CDR1 and CDR2 are SGHNT and YENEEA. CDR3 bases: TGTGCCAGCAGCTTGGAGGCCGGGGGGACCCAGTACTTC. Its protein is CASSLEAGGTQYF.

The V and J genes are TRBV6-6 and TRBJ2-3; D may match TRBD1 or TRBD2 (5 bases each). The CDR3 has 12 amino acids. Germline CDR1 and CDR2: MNHNY and SVGAGI (reference sequence). Trimming took off 6 bases at V and 6 bases at J, with 10 bases between the two ends. CDR3 sequence (DNA): TGTGCCAGCAGCCTAGCAGGGGATACGCAGTATTTT. This gives the protein CASSLAGDTQYF.

The chain links TRBV10-3 to TRBJ2-7; TRBD1 matches 9 bases. J gave up 4 bases and V 5 bases, and 6 bases lay outside the gene matches. The CDR3 extends over 14 amino acids. CDR1 and CDR2 from the germline V gene are ENHRY and SYGVKD. The CDR3 protein is CAISPGQGIYEQYV. The CDR3 DNA reads TGTGCCATCAGTCCTGGACAGGGGATTTACGAGCAGTACGTC.

The J gene is TRBJ2-2, the V gene TRBV7-9, with D tentatively TRBD1 (6 bases). From germline, CDR1 is SEHNR and CDR2 FQNEAQ (reference sequence). CDR3 length: 15 residues. V lost 5 bases and J lost 7, with 17 bases in between. CDR3 in amino acids: CASSLGTTRGGELFF. Written as DNA, the CDR3 is TGTGCCAGCAGCCTCGGGACAACTCGGGGCGGGGAGCTGTTTTTT.

This chain joins TRBV4-3 and TRBJ2-3; 10 bases map to TRBD2. The germline gives CDR1 LGHNA, CDR2 YSLEER. This CDR3 has 21 amino acids. Trimming cost V 1 base and J 3 bases; bases outside gene matches: 19. CDR3 protein: CASSQGLLAGVVGTGTDTQYF. The DNA for the CDR3 is TGCGCCAGCAGCCAAGGGTTGCTAGCGGGAGTGGTCGGCACAGGAACAGATACGCAGTATTTT.

V is TRBV6-1 and J is TRBJ1-4, with no clear D. With 4 bases removed from V and 2 bases from J, the gap between germline ends came to 11 bases. The length of the CDR3 is 15 residues. CDR1 MNHNS and CDR2 SASEGT come from the germline V gene. The CDR3 coding sequence is TGTGCCAGCAGTGGGACGGAGAATACTAATGAAAAACTGTTTTTT. Amino acids: CASSGTENTNEKLFF.

This clone was picked up one time. The chain carries TRBV5-1 and TRBJ1-1; 9 bases agree with TRBD1. This CDR3 region has 16 residues. Germline loops: CDR1 SGHRS, CDR2 YFSETQ. V lost 1 base to trimming and J lost 0 bases; unmatched junction nucleotides: 4. The CDR3: CASSLTGQGMNTEAFF. In DNA, the CDR3 is TGCGCCAGCAGCTTGACCGGACAGGGGATGAACACTGAAGCTTTCTTT. Full variable domain (missing parts from reference TRBV5-1 and TRBJ1-1): KAGVTQTPRYLIKTRGQQVTLSCSPISGHRSVSWYQQTPGQGLQFLFEYFSETQRNKGNFPGRFSGRQFSNSRSEMNVSTLELGDSALYLCASSLTGQGMNTEAFFGQGTRLTVV.

The V and J genes are TRBV5-4 and TRBJ2-7, with TRBD1 matching 10 bases. Germline CDR1 and CDR2: SGHNT and YYREEE (reference sequence). This CDR3 region has 14 residues. V was clipped by 3 bases and J by 5 bases; unmatched bases: 5. CDR3 sequence reads: CASSWGQGRNEQYF. The CDR3 region has the DNA TGTGCCAGCAGCTGGGGACAGGGGAGGAACGAGCAGTACTTC.

In its sample, this clone was seen a few times. The genes are TRBV5-1 and TRBJ2-7; 9 bases fit TRBD1. The V gene's germline CDR1 is SGHRS and CDR2 YFSETQ. With 4 bases clipped from V and 3 bases from J, the junction kept 5 bases outside the gene matches. The CDR3 has 14 amino acids. CDR3 sequence (DNA): TGCGCCAGCAGCGGTGGACAGGGGCTCTACGAGCAGTACTTC. Encoded protein: CASSGGQGLYEQYF.

The chain combines TRBV19 with TRBJ1-3; tentative D call: TRBD1 (5 bases). Germline V CDR1 and CDR2: LNHDA, SQIVND (reference sequence). V lost 5 bases to trimming and J lost 6 bases, with 17 bases between them. This CDR3 has 15 amino acids. The CDR3: CASSRGGNPENTIYF. The CDR3 nucleotides are TGTGCCAGTAGTCGGGGGGGGAATCCCGAAAACACCATATATTTT.

The chain uses TRBV18 and TRBJ2-3; a weak D match, TRBD1 (6 bases). Deletions cut 3 bases from V and 3 bases from J, with 13 bases between. The V gene's germline CDR1 is KGHSH and CDR2 LQKENI. The CDR3 totals 15 residues. The CDR3 is CASSPQGMGTDTQYF. The CDR3 nucleotides are TGTGCCAGCTCACCGCAGGGGATGGGTACAGATACGCAGTATTTT.

The chain has TRBV10-3 and TRBJ2-7; no clear D gene. The CDR3 is made up of 15 amino acids. In germline, CDR1 is ENHRY, CDR2 SYGVKD. With 6 bases removed from V and 1 base from J, the gap between germline ends came to 16 bases. The DNA for the CDR3 is TGTGCCATCAGCCGCGGAGCCTCCCAATCCTACGAGCAGTACGTC. The encoded protein is CAISRGASQSYEQYV.

This chain joins TRBV11-3 and TRBJ1-4; no firm D call. In germline, CDR1 is SGHNT, CDR2 YENEEA. The CDR3 loop spans 15 amino acids. V gave up 1 base and J gave up 7 bases, with 13 bases separating them. The CDR3 region is CASSLVSGRTEKLFF. CDR3 DNA: TGTGCCAGCAGCTTAGTGTCCGGCAGAACTGAAAAACTGTTTTTT.

This clone was counted a few times. This sequence joins TRBV7-2 and TRBJ2-3; D not certain. The CDR3 has 13 amino acids. Germline-derived CDR1 and CDR2 are SGHTA and FQGNSA. Trimming removed 7 bases from V and 5 bases from J, with 13 bases in between. The CDR3 DNA sequence: TGTGCCAGCACCAAATCAGTGGAAGATACGCAGTATTTT. This codes for CASTKSVEDTQYF.

The rearrangement uses TRBV19 and TRBJ1-1; the D gene is possibly TRBD1 (6 bases). This CDR3 contains 12 residues. Germline CDR1 and CDR2: LNHDA and SQIVND (reference sequence). V was shortened by 5 bases and J by 6 bases, with 10 bases between the two germline ends. CDR3 sequence: CASSFRGAEAFF. The CDR3, as DNA: TGTGCCAGTAGTTTCAGGGGAGCTGAAGCTTTCTTT.

This sequence joins TRBV5-4 and TRBJ2-1, with D perhaps given as TRBD1 or TRBD2 (5 bases each). The germline gives CDR1 SGHNT, CDR2 YYREEE (reference sequence). The CDR3 is made up of 16 amino acids. V was trimmed by 0 bases and J by 6 bases, leaving 16 bases between them. CDR3 sequence: CASSLGGPQRGNEQFF. The CDR3 DNA follows: TGTGCCAGCAGCTTGGGAGGCCCCCAGAGGGGCAATGAGCAGTTCTTC. Full variable domain (missing parts from reference TRBV5-4 and TRBJ2-1): ETGVTQSPTHLIKTRGQQVTLRCSSQSGHNTVSWYQQALGQGPQFIFQYYREEENGRGNFPPRFSGLQFPNYSSELNVNALELDDSALYLCASSLGGPQRGNEQFFGPGTRLTVL.

The J gene is TRBJ1-2, the V gene TRBV25-1, with 7 bases lining up with TRBD1. The length of the CDR3 is 15 residues. J was trimmed by 0 bases and V by 3 bases; bases with no gene match: 4. Germline CDR1 and CDR2: MGHDK and SYGVNS. The CDR3 spells CASSEDRRANYGYTF. The CDR3 DNA reads as TGTGCCAGCAGTGAGGACAGGCGAGCTAACTATGGCTACACCTTC.

The rearrangement uses TRBV5-1 and TRBJ1-1; D is perhaps TRBD1 (5 bases). The V end was cut by 0 bases, the J end by 1 base, with 13 bases between. Looked up from germline, CDR1 is SGHRS and CDR2 is YFSETQ. The CDR3 contains 16 residues. The CDR3 DNA follows: TGCGCCAGCAGCTTGGCGCACGGGGGTGCGAACACTGAAGCTTTCTTT. Translation gives CASSLAHGGANTEAFF. The variable domain in full, with the rest retrieved from reference TRBV5-1 and TRBJ1-1, is KAGVTQTPRYLIKTRGQQVTLSCSPISGHRSVSWYQQTPGQGLQFLFEYFSETQRNKGNFPGRFSGRQFSNSRSEMNVSTLELGDSALYLCASSLAHGGANTEAFFGQGTRLTVV.

The V and J genes are TRBV12-5 and TRBJ2-1; TRBD2 is a possible D gene (5 bases). This CDR3 comprises 15 residues. Germline assignment: CDR1 LGHNT and CDR2 FRNRAP. Trimming left V 0 bases short and J 4 bases short, with 10 bases between. The CDR3 sequence: CASGLVLSGYNEQFF. Here the CDR3 DNA reads TGTGCTAGTGGTTTGGTATTAAGCGGATACAATGAGCAGTTCTTC.

The rearrangement joins TRBV28 to TRBJ2-3; no clear D. This CDR3 is 14 amino acids long. Germline CDR1 and CDR2: MDHEN and SYDVKM. Trimming left V 3 bases short and J 2 bases short, with 9 bases between. The CDR3 is CASSFPGLTDTQYF. The CDR3 DNA reads TGTGCCAGCAGTTTCCCCGGGCTCACAGATACGCAGTATTTT. Together with reference TRBV28 and TRBJ2-3, the CDR3 gives the full variable domain: DVKVTQSSRYLVKRTGEKVFLECVQDMDHENMFWYRQDPGLGLRLIYFSYDVKMKEKGDIPEGYSVSREKKERFSLILESASTNQTSMYLCASSFPGLTDTQYFGPGTRLTVL.

This chain uses TRBV4-1 with TRBJ1-4, with D unclear. Germline values: CDR1 MGHRA, CDR2 YSYEKL. CDR3 size: 16 residues. Between the trimmed V and J ends, which lost 1 base and 6 bases, there was a span of 15 bases. This CDR3 reads CASSQALTGWDEKLFF. The DNA for the CDR3 is TGCGCCAGCAGCCAAGCCCTGACCGGGTGGGATGAAAAACTGTTTTTT.

This sequence joins TRBV16 and TRBJ2-2; D uncertain. Germline V gene lookup returns CDR1 KGHSY and CDR2 FQNENV. CDR3 length equals 14 residues. Trimming took 2 bases from V and 6 from J, leaving 10 bases between them. As DNA, the CDR3 is TGTGCCAGCAGCCAAGGGCCCCACCCCGGGGAGCTGTTTTTT. It codes for CASSQGPHPGELFF.

This chain joins TRBV30 and TRBJ2-5, with unresolved D. This CDR3 has 13 amino acids. Germline CDR1 and CDR2: GTSNPN and SVGIG (reference sequence). Trimming shortened V by 0 bases and J by 1 base, and 6 bases separated the two germline ends. This chain's CDR3 is CAWSVNSQETQYF. In DNA form, the CDR3 reads TGTGCCTGGAGTGTAAACAGCCAAGAGACCCAGTACTTC.

This clone was seen only a few times. This rearrangement joins TRBV7-9 to TRBJ1-1; D is ambiguous. V was shortened by 1 base and J by 7 bases, with 1 base between the two germline ends. Germline CDR1 reads SEHNR; CDR2 reads FQNEAQ (reference sequence). The CDR3 has 10 residues. The CDR3 DNA reads TGTGCCAGCAGCTTAGATGAAGCTTTCTTT. The encoded protein is CASSLDEAFF.

V gene TRBV11-2 combines with J gene TRBJ2-3; the D is unclear. Germline values: CDR1 SGHAT, CDR2 FQNNGV. Between the trimmed V and J ends, which lost 0 bases and 7 bases, there was a span of 20 bases. The CDR3 consists of 17 residues. CDR3 DNA sequence: TGTGCCAGCAGCTTAGAAGTTGCAGGCGGAAGGCCGAATACGCAGTATTTT. It yields the protein CASSLEVAGGRPNTQYF.

The genes are TRBV7-2 and TRBJ2-7, with TRBD2 matching over 8 bases. This CDR3 comprises 14 residues. Germline CDR1 and CDR2: SGHTA and FQGNSA. Trimming removed 5 bases from V and 6 bases from J; junction bases left unmatched: 9. The CDR3 spells CASSPGGSLSEQYF. The CDR3 DNA is TGTGCCAGCAGCCCGGGAGGGAGTCTTAGCGAGCAGTACTTC. Together with reference TRBV7-2 and TRBJ2-7, the CDR3 gives the full variable domain: GAGVSQSPSNKVTEKGKDVELRCDPISGHTALYWYRQSLGQGLEFLIYFQGNSAPDKSGLPSDRFSAERTGGSVSTLTIQRTQQEDSAVYLCASSPGGSLSEQYFGPGTRLTVT.

The rearrangement links TRBV5-1 to TRBJ2-3, with D possibly matching TRBD1 (5 bases). The CDR3 runs to 16 residues. Trimming removed 7 bases from V and 0 bases from J, with 18 bases in between. Per germline, CDR1 SGHRS and CDR2 YFSETQ. CDR3 coding DNA: TGCGCCAGCTCCTACGGCCAGGGCTCAAGCACAGATACGCAGTATTTT. This translates into CASSYGQGSSTDTQYF.

V and J are TRBV14 and TRBJ2-5; D is ambiguous. Trimming took 2 bases from V and 5 from J, leaving 9 bases between them. Looked up from germline, CDR1 is SGHDN and CDR2 is FVKESK. CDR3 length: 13 amino acids. CDR3 sequence (DNA): TGTGCCAGCAGCCAATTCTCGACGGAGACCCAGTACTTC. It codes for CASSQFSTETQYF.

The J gene is TRBJ2-6, the V gene TRBV4-3; D possibly corresponds to TRBD1 (6 bases). V was cut by 2 bases and J by 4 bases, with 12 bases left in between. The CDR3 length is 16 residues. Germline-derived CDR1 and CDR2 are LGHNA and YSLEER. The CDR3 here is CASSQSGVSGANVLTF. As DNA, the CDR3 is TGCGCCAGCAGCCAATCAGGGGTTTCAGGGGCCAACGTCCTGACTTTC.

The chain joins TRBV27 to TRBJ2-1, with 11 bases identical to TRBD2. The CDR3 is 20 amino acids. V was pared by 5 bases and J by 3 bases, with 18 bases of the junction left unmatched. The germline gives CDR1 MNHEY, CDR2 SMNVEV (reference sequence). Written as DNA, the CDR3 is TGTGCCAGCAGTACCCTAGCGGGAGGCTCGAAACACGGAGACTACAATGAGCAGTTCTTC. Its protein is CASSTLAGGSKHGDYNEQFF.